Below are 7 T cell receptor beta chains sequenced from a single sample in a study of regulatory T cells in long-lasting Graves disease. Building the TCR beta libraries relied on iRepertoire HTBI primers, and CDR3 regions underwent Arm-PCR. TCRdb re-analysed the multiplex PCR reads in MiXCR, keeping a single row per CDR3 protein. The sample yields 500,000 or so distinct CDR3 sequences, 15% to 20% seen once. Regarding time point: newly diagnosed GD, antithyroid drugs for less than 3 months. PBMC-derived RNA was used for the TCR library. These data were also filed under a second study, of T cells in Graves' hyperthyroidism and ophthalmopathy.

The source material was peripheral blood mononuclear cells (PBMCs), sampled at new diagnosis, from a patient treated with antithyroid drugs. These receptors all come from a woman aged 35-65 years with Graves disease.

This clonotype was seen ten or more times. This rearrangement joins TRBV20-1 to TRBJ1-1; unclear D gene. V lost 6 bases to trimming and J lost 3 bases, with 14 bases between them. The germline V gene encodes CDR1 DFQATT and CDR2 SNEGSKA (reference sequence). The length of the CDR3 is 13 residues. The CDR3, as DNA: TGCAGTGCCCCGGTCCTGCCCGACACTGAAGCTTTCTTT. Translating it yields CSAPVLPDTEAFF.

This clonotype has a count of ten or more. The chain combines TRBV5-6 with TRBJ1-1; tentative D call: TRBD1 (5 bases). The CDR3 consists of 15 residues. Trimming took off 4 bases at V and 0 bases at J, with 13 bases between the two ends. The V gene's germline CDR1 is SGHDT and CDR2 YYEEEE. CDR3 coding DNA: TGTGCCAGCAGCCCGGATGGGGGGTTGAACACTGAAGCTTTCTTT. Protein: CASSPDGGLNTEAFF.

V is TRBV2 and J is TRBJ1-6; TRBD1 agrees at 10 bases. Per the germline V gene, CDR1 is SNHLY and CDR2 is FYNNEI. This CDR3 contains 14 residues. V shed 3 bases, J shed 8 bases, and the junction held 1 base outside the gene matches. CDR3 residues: CASSEGTGDSPLHF. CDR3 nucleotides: TGTGCCAGCAGTGAGGGGACAGGGGATTCACCCCTCCACTTT.

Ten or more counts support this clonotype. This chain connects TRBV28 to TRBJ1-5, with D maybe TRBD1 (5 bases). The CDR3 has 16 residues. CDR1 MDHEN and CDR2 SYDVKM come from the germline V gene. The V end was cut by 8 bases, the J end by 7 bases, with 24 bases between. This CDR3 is CASVSTETRASQPQHF. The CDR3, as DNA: TGTGCCAGCGTCTCCACAGAAACCAGGGCCAGCCAGCCCCAGCATTTT.

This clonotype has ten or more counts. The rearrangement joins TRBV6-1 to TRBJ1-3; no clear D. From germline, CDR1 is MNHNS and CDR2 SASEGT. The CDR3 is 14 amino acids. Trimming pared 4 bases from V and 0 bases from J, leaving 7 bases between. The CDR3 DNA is TGTGCCAGCAGTGTAACAGCCTCTGGAAACACCATATATTTT. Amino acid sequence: CASSVTASGNTIYF.

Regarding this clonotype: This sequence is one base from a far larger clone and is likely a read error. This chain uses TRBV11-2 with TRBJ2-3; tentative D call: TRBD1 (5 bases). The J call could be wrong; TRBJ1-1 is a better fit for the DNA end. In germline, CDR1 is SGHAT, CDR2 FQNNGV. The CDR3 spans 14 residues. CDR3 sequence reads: CASSSASRDTEAFF. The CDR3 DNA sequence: TGTGCCAGCAGCTCGGCGTCCAGGGACACTGAAGCTTTCTTT.

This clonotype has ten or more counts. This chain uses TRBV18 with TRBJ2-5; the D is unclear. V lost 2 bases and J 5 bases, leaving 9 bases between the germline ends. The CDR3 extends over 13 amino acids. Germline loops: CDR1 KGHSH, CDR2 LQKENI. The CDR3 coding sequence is TGTGCCAGCTCACCAAACTGGGCGGAGACCCAGTACTTC. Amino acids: CASSPNWAETQYF.